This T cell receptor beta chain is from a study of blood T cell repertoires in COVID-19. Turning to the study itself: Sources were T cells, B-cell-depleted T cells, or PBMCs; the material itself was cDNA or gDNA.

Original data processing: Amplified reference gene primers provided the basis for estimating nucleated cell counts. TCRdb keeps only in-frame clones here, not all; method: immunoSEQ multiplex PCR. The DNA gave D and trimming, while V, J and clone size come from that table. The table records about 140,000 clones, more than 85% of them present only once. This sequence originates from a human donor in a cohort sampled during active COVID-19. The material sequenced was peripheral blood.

The CDR3 protein is CASSLARGANYEQYF. DNA for the CDR3: TGTGCCAGCAGCTTAGCCCGGGGAGCGAACTACGAGCAGTACTTC. The V and J genes are TRBV11-2 and TRBJ2-7, with a tentative D call TRBD2 (5 bases). The CDR3 has 15 amino acids. Trimming pared 1 base from V and 3 bases from J, leaving 13 bases between. The germline V gene encodes CDR1 SGHAT and CDR2 FQNNGV.